One sample yielded the 29 T cell receptor beta chains listed below, sequenced in a study of human versus mouse CDR3 diversity and MHC coevolution. Profiled with immunoSEQ multiplex PCR; TCRdb holds only in-frame clones, not every one. The sample has about 77,000 clones, 85% to 95% seen once. Sequencing was performed on naive CD4+ T cells from blood. The subset here: CD45RO-negative CD62L-positive naive CD4 T cells. The receptors shown here come from a person between 25 and 70 years old in good health.

The CDR3 sequence: CASSSSEGGELFF. CDR3 in DNA: TGTGCCAGCAGCTCTAGTGAAGGCGGGGAGCTGTTTTTT. V gene TRBV7-6 combines with J gene TRBJ2-2, with D uncertain. The V end lost 4 bases, the J end lost 7 bases, and 10 bases lay between the germline ends. Germline V gene lookup returns CDR1 SGHVS and CDR2 FNYEAQ. CDR3 length equals 13 residues.

The rearrangement links TRBV30 to TRBJ2-7, with D tentatively TRBD1 (6 bases). This CDR3 comprises 13 residues. V was shortened by 3 bases and J by 3 bases, with 12 bases between the two germline ends. Looked up from germline, CDR1 is GTSNPN and CDR2 is SVGIG (reference sequence). Written as DNA, the CDR3 is TGTGCCTGGAGCTCCGACAGGCGCTACGAGCAGTACTTC. Amino acid sequence: CAWSSDRRYEQYF.

The V call is TRBV28, the J call TRBJ1-5; D call uncertain. V was shortened by 1 base and J by 2 bases, with 6 bases between the two germline ends. The CDR3 spans 14 residues. CDR1 MDHEN and CDR2 SYDVKM come from the germline V gene. CDR3: CASSLFRGNQPQHF. CDR3 DNA: TGTGCCAGCAGTTTATTCCGCGGCAATCAGCCCCAGCATTTT.

The chain couples TRBV27 to TRBJ2-1; possible D gene TRBD2, 7 bases. This CDR3 is built from 17 residues. V lost 3 bases, J lost 0 bases, and 15 bases lay in between. Per germline, CDR1 MNHEY and CDR2 SMNVEV (reference sequence). This CDR3 reads CASSFEGGVRSYNEQFF. DNA of the CDR3: TGTGCCAGCAGTTTTGAGGGGGGGGTTCGCTCCTACAATGAGCAGTTCTTC.

V usage is TRBV5-1 and J usage is TRBJ2-1; 8 bases agree with TRBD1. Germline values: CDR1 SGHRS, CDR2 YFSETQ. V lost 4 bases to trimming and J lost 0 bases; unmatched junction nucleotides: 15. CDR3 length: 19 residues. In DNA, the CDR3 is TGCGCCAGCAGCGGAACCCGGGACAGGTTATACAGCTCCTACAATGAGCAGTTCTTC. This codes for CASSGTRDRLYSSYNEQFF.

The chain recombines TRBV29-1 with TRBJ2-7; D call uncertain. CDR3 length equals 13 residues. V lost 4 bases, J lost 7 bases, and 17 bases lay in between. Germline CDR1 reads SQVTM; CDR2 reads ANQGSEA. The CDR3 region is CSVAAGYPWEQYF. The CDR3 region has the DNA TGCAGCGTTGCGGCAGGCTACCCGTGGGAGCAGTACTTC.

V gene TRBV10-3 combines with J gene TRBJ2-7, with 11 bases matching TRBD2. The CDR3 spans 15 residues. The germline gives CDR1 ENHRY, CDR2 SYGVKD. The V and J ends lost 10 bases and 0 bases, in that order; junction bases with no gene match: 8. The DNA of the CDR3 is TGTGCCACACACATAGCGGGGGGGACCTCCTACGAGCAGTACTTC. Translated: CATHIAGGTSYEQYF.

V usage is TRBV19 and J usage is TRBJ1-1; unclear D gene. The CDR3 extends over 13 amino acids. Looked up from germline, CDR1 is LNHDA and CDR2 is SQIVND (reference sequence). V shed 6 bases and J shed 1 base, with 9 bases lying between them. CDR3: CASSIIQNTEAFF. The CDR3 nucleotides are TGTGCCAGTAGCATAATACAGAACACTGAAGCTTTCTTT.

The gene calls are TRBV11-2 and TRBJ2-3; 9 nucleotides align to TRBD2. Germline assignment: CDR1 SGHAT and CDR2 FQNNGV. CDR3 length equals 17 residues. Unmatched junction bases numbered 7, after V lost 1 base and J lost 2 bases. CDR3 nucleotide sequence: TGTGCCAGCAGCTTAGGTTTCAGCGGGGGGCCCACAGATACGCAGTATTTT. Its protein is CASSLGFSGGPTDTQYF.

The V gene is TRBV7-2, the J gene TRBJ2-5, with 8 bases aligning to TRBD2. This CDR3 comprises 17 residues. CDR1 is SGHTA and CDR2 is FQGNSA in the germline V gene. V shed 1 base, J shed 4 bases, and the junction held 11 bases outside the gene matches. CDR3 amino acids: CASSLVGSGIVGETQYF. CDR3 coding DNA: TGTGCCAGCAGCTTAGTCGGTAGCGGGATTGTAGGAGAGACCCAGTACTTC.

V and J are TRBV12-2 and TRBJ2-5; the table's TRBD2 call for D was not verified on the DNA. The J call may be in error: the DNA end matches TRBJ2-7 better. TRBV12-2 is flagged as a pseudogene. The CDR3 spans 16 residues. The CDR3: CASRQAGGAISYEQYF. In DNA, the CDR3 is TGTGCAAGTCGCCAGGCGGGAGGGGCGATCTCCTACGAGCAGTACTTC.

This rearrangement joins TRBV7-2 to TRBJ1-1; D perhaps matches TRBD1 (5 bases). This CDR3 is built from 14 residues. The germline V and J ends were trimmed by 5 bases and 11 bases, with 21 bases remaining between them. Germline loops: CDR1 SGHTA, CDR2 FQGNSA. The DNA for the CDR3 is TGTGCCAGCAGCCCCGTAGACCGGGGGATCGCGGCTTTCTTT. Translated, it gives CASSPVDRGIAAFF.

The chain couples TRBV5-1 to TRBJ2-3; 9 bases line up with TRBD1. Unmatched junction bases numbered 0, after V lost 0 bases and J lost 4 bases. This CDR3 has 14 amino acids. The germline CDR1 and CDR2 sequences are SGHRS and YFSETQ. As DNA, the CDR3 is TGCGCCAGCAGCTTGGGACAGGGGGCAGATACGCAGTATTTT. The encoded protein is CASSLGQGADTQYF.

The J gene is TRBJ1-2, the V gene TRBV27; a weak D match, TRBD1 (6 bases). This CDR3 is 15 amino acids long. Germline assignment: CDR1 MNHEY and CDR2 SMNVEV (reference sequence). Trimming cost V 5 bases and J 4 bases, with 17 bases left between them. The CDR3 coding sequence is TGTGCCAGCAGTCCCCAAGGGGGTGTATTCTATGGCTACACCTTC. Amino acid sequence: CASSPQGGVFYGYTF.

This chain uses TRBV27 with TRBJ2-1; D is uncertain. V lost 4 bases and J 9 bases, leaving 7 bases between the germline ends. CDR3 length equals 11 residues. Germline V gives CDR1 MNHEY, CDR2 SMNVEV (reference sequence). The DNA for the CDR3 is TGTGCCAGCAGTTGGCAGGCTGAGCAGTTCTTC. Translating gives CASSWQAEQFF.

V is TRBV9 and J is TRBJ1-2; TRBD1 matches at 8 bases. The CDR3 has 14 residues. The J segment lost 7 bases and the V segment lost 3 bases, leaving 8 bases of the junction unmatched. The germline V gene encodes CDR1 SGDLS and CDR2 YYNGEE. The CDR3 region is CASSASAGGGGYTF. CDR3 in DNA: TGTGCCAGCAGCGCCTCCGCAGGGGGCGGTGGCTACACCTTC.

V gene TRBV10-3 combines with J gene TRBJ2-7; 8 bases agree with TRBD1. This CDR3 spans 14 amino acids. The V segment lost 4 bases and the J segment 0 bases; nucleotides outside the gene matches: 2. Per the germline V gene, CDR1 is ENHRY and CDR2 is SYGVKD. CDR3 residues: CAISGDRSSYEQYF. The CDR3 DNA is TGTGCCATCAGTGGGGACAGGAGCTCCTACGAGCAGTACTTC.

The rearrangement uses TRBV7-8 and TRBJ2-1; D is unresolved. V was trimmed by 7 bases and J by 0 bases, leaving 13 bases between them. The CDR3 length is 15 residues. Per the germline V gene, CDR1 is SGHVS and CDR2 is FQNEAQ. Here the CDR3 DNA reads TGTGCCAGCACCCCGACTTCACGCTCCTACAATGAGCAGTTCTTC. Amino acid sequence: CASTPTSRSYNEQFF.

The V gene is TRBV7-8, the J gene TRBJ2-1; 8 bases line up with TRBD1. The CDR3 extends over 18 amino acids. V dropped 0 bases and J dropped 5; count of bases not matched to a gene: 12. Germline assignment: CDR1 SGHVS and CDR2 FQNEAQ. The CDR3 DNA follows: TGTGCCAGCAGCTTAGCCCTATCACGGACAGGGTCGAACAATGAGCAGTTCTTC. This sequence encodes CASSLALSRTGSNNEQFF.

V is TRBV14 and J is TRBJ2-1; 12 positions match TRBD2. The CDR3 has 17 amino acids. V was clipped by 4 bases and J by 8 bases; unmatched bases: 12. Germline V lookup: CDR1 SGHDN, CDR2 FVKESK. The CDR3 is CASSPMTLAGGTDEQFF. The DNA for the CDR3 is TGTGCCAGCAGCCCCATGACACTAGCGGGAGGTACCGATGAGCAGTTCTTC.

This clone was recorded a few times. Other nucleotide sequences from this sample produce the same CDR3. The chain uses TRBV5-1 and TRBJ1-6, with 8 bases identical to TRBD1. From germline, CDR1 is SGHRS and CDR2 YFSETQ. This CDR3 region has 13 residues. V shed 4 bases, J shed 10 bases, and the junction held 4 bases outside the gene matches. The CDR3 loop reads CASSLTGVSPLHF. CDR3 DNA: TGCGCCAGCAGCCTGACAGGGGTCTCACCCCTCCACTTT.

The chain links TRBV19 to TRBJ1-1; D might be TRBD1 (5 bases). CDR3 length: 15 amino acids. Germline V gives CDR1 LNHDA, CDR2 SQIVND (reference sequence). Trimming cost V 0 bases and J 0 bases, with 8 bases left between them. CDR3 nucleotide sequence: TGTGCCAGTAGTATAGATCTAGGGGTGAACACTGAAGCTTTCTTT. This encodes CASSIDLGVNTEAFF.

V and J are TRBV29-1 and TRBJ2-7; 7 bases line up with TRBD1. CDR1 and CDR2 from the germline V gene are SQVTM and ANQGSEA. There are 14 residues in the CDR3. J gave up 2 bases and V 4 bases, and 8 bases lay outside the gene matches. This CDR3 is CSVGPRQGTYEQYF. The CDR3 nucleotides read TGCAGCGTTGGGCCCCGACAGGGAACCTACGAGCAGTACTTC.

The rearrangement joins TRBV29-1 to TRBJ2-7; 10 nucleotides line up with TRBD1. Germline values: CDR1 SQVTM, CDR2 ANQGSEA. With 1 base clipped from V and 0 bases from J, the junction kept 0 bases outside the gene matches. The CDR3 runs 14 residues. CDR3 sequence reads: CSVEGTGGSYEQYF. CDR3 DNA sequence: TGCAGCGTTGAAGGGACAGGGGGCTCCTACGAGCAGTACTTC.

V gene TRBV6-5 combines with J gene TRBJ1-4, with a weak D call TRBD1 (6 bases). V lost 7 bases to trimming and J lost 8 bases, with 17 bases between them. The CDR3 has 14 residues. CDR1 is MNHEY, CDR2 SVGAGI, per germline. The CDR3 spells CASTNRAGDEKLFF. The CDR3 DNA reads TGTGCCAGCACGAACAGGGCCGGGGACGAAAAACTGTTTTTT.

This clone occurred once. The chain employs TRBV7-2 and TRBJ2-1; 10 bases map to TRBD2. The CDR3 consists of 17 residues. J gave up 2 bases and V 1 base, and 5 bases lay outside the gene matches. CDR1 is SGHTA, CDR2 FQGNSA, per germline. The CDR3 DNA sequence: TGTGCCAGCAGCTTAGGCCTAGCGGGGGCCCCCTACAATGAGCAGTTCTTC. Amino acids: CASSLGLAGAPYNEQFF.

This chain joins TRBV7-8 and TRBJ2-1, with 7 bases that match TRBD2. The CDR3 has 15 residues. Germline assignment: CDR1 SGHVS and CDR2 FQNEAQ. The V segment lost 3 bases and the J segment 3 bases; nucleotides outside the gene matches: 5. CDR3 DNA: TGTGCCAGCAGCTTTTCGGGAGGACTCTACAATGAGCAGTTCTTC. This encodes CASSFSGGLYNEQFF.

This chain joins TRBV2 and TRBJ2-7, with 7 bases aligning to TRBD2. The V segment lost 3 bases and the J segment 2 bases; nucleotides outside the gene matches: 7. The CDR3 sequence is 15 residues long. Looked up from germline, CDR1 is SNHLY and CDR2 is FYNNEI. In DNA, the CDR3 is TGTGCCAGCAGTGAGGGGCGGGGGAGGACCTACGAGCAGTACTTC. Its translation is CASSEGRGRTYEQYF.

A single count supports this clone. This chain joins TRBV29-1 and TRBJ1-1; 7 bases are a match to TRBD1. The germline CDR1 and CDR2 sequences are SQVTM and ANQGSEA. The CDR3 sequence is 13 residues long. V was clipped by 6 bases and J by 0 bases; unmatched bases: 4. In nucleotides, the CDR3 is TGCAGCGTGGGACAGTTGATGAACACTGAAGCTTTCTTT. Protein product: CSVGQLMNTEAFF.